The following is a TCR beta chain sequence with its context. Its antigen is undetermined. The V segment lost 1 base and the J segment 4 bases; nucleotides outside the gene matches: 6. CDR3 length equals 16 residues. Germline V gives CDR1 MNHEY, CDR2 SMNVEV (reference sequence). Some clones are missing from TCRdb's copy, which holds only in-frame ones; the method was immunoSEQ multiplex PCR. The sample has 42,000 or so clones, roughly four fifths seen once; the top ten hold 20% to 25%. This record comes from a study of lymphopenia after photon versus proton radiotherapy. Study-level points and caveats: A bigger post-nadir fall in TCR diversity correlated inversely with survival time in deceased patients.

The receptor comes from a woman in her seventies with pancreatic cancer. The source material was peripheral blood, sampled from a patient treated with proton-based radiotherapy. This chain connects TRBV27 to TRBJ1-5; 8 positions match TRBD1. The CDR3 nucleotides are TGTGCCAGCAGTTTATTCGCAGGGGGCGGTAATCAGCCCCAGCATTTT. This encodes CASSLFAGGGNQPQHF.